The next 10 T cell receptor beta chains were all read from a single sample in a study of T cells in Graves' hyperthyroidism and ophthalmopathy. Amplification of TCR beta CDR3 regions used RNA as the template. Carried out on the TCR CDR3, a first-round RT-PCR used the HTBI primer set. TCRdb independently ran MiXCR on the multiplex PCR reads; one entry per CDR3 protein. This sample has around 300,000 distinct CDR3 sequences, with approximately 13% found just once. Sequencing input: blood. The receptors stem from a woman in her 40s with Graves' hyperthyroidism.

This clonotype was counted many times. The chain's CDR3 is CSAREPSGRGNEQFF. CDR3 sequence (DNA): TGCAGTGCTAGAGAGCCCAGCGGGAGGGGCAATGAGCAGTTCTTC. The J gene is TRBJ2-1, the V gene TRBV20-1; TRBD2 matches 10 bases. This CDR3 is built from 15 residues. Germline V CDR1 and CDR2: DFQATT, SNEGSKA (reference sequence). After removal of 0 bases from V and 6 bases from J, the junction contained 5 bases not matched to a gene.

This clonotype was counted many times. The J gene is TRBJ2-1, the V gene TRBV2; 8 nucleotides agree with TRBD1. The CDR3 is made up of 13 amino acids. Unmatched junction bases numbered 3, after V lost 8 bases and J lost 3 bases. Germline lookup yields CDR1 SNHLY and CDR2 FYNNEI. In nucleotides, the CDR3 is TGTGCCAGCGGAGGACAGGGCTACAATGAGCAGTTCTTC. Translation gives CASGGQGYNEQFF.

This clonotype occurred many times. V and J are TRBV27 and TRBJ1-5, with D unresolved. V lost 3 bases and J 3 bases, leaving 9 bases between the germline ends. This CDR3 is built from 14 residues. The germline CDR1 and CDR2 sequences are MNHEY and SMNVEV (reference sequence). CDR3 protein: CASSFSGNNQPQHF. CDR3 nucleotide sequence: TGTGCCAGCAGTTTTTCGGGGAACAATCAGCCCCAGCATTTT.

This clonotype has a count of ten or more. This chain links TRBV12-3 or TRBV12-4 with TRBJ2-3, with D maybe TRBD1 (6 bases). The CDR3 is 14 amino acids. Trimming removed 3 bases from V and 4 bases from J, with 11 bases in between. CDR3 in DNA: TGTGCCAGCAGTTTTATTCCAGGGGCAGATACGCAGTATTTT. Translated, it gives CASSFIPGADTQYF.

This clonotype was observed at least ten times. V and J are TRBV28 and TRBJ2-3; TRBD2 aligns across 12 bases. There are 17 residues in the CDR3. V lost 10 bases to trimming and J lost 2 bases; unmatched junction nucleotides: 13. Per the germline V gene, CDR1 is MDHEN and CDR2 is SYDVKM. CDR3 loop: CATAGTSGRGITDTQYF. Here the CDR3 DNA reads TGTGCCACCGCTGGGACTAGCGGGCGTGGAATCACAGATACGCAGTATTTT.

This rearrangement joins TRBV20-1 to TRBJ1-5, with D perhaps matching TRBD1 (6 bases). V shed 6 bases and J shed 4 bases, with 16 bases lying between them. Germline assignment: CDR1 DFQATT and CDR2 SNEGSKA (reference sequence). The CDR3 contains 14 residues. The CDR3 nucleotides are TGCAGTGCAAGACAGGCCGGGCGGAATCAGCCCCAGCATTTT. This codes for CSARQAGRNQPQHF.

This clonotype came up a few times. The rearrangement uses TRBV5-8 and TRBJ1-2; the match to TRBD1 covers 10 bases. Germline-derived CDR1 and CDR2 are SGHTS and YDEGEE. The length of the CDR3 is 14 residues. The junction had 8 bases not matched to a gene; V was cut back by 4 bases and J by 8 bases. The CDR3 DNA reads as TGTGCCAGCAGCCCTCCGGACAGGGGGTCGGGCTACACCTTC. Protein product: CASSPPDRGSGYTF.

Concerning this clonotype itself: Being one base from a much bigger clone, this may be a read error. The rearrangement uses TRBV13 and TRBJ2-7; D perhaps matches TRBD1 (5 bases). The length of the CDR3 is 15 residues. Germline V lookup: CDR1 PRHDT, CDR2 FYEKMQ (reference sequence). The germline V and J ends were trimmed by 3 bases and 3 bases, with 15 bases remaining between them. Here the CDR3 DNA reads TGTGCCAGCAGCTTCTCCGGGCAGGGCAACTACGAGCAGTACTTC. Its translation is CASSFSGQGNYEQYF.

The genes are TRBV6-1 and TRBJ2-7, with 11 bases matching TRBD2. The CDR3 is made up of 15 amino acids. Germline-derived CDR1 and CDR2 are MNHNS and SASEGT. J was trimmed by 1 base and V by 5 bases; bases with no gene match: 4. The DNA for the CDR3 is TGTGCCAGCAGTCTTAGCGGGAGGGTGTCCTACGAGCAGTACTTC. Translating gives CASSLSGRVSYEQYF.

This clonotype has a count of ten or more. The chain carries TRBV20-1 and TRBJ2-7, with 10 bases identical to TRBD2. Germline lookup yields CDR1 DFQATT and CDR2 SNEGSKA (reference sequence). The junction had 9 bases not matched to a gene; V was cut back by 6 bases and J by 4 bases. The CDR3 is made up of 14 amino acids. For the CDR3, the DNA is TGCAGTGCGGACGGACTAGCGGAGGGGTACGAGCAGTACTTC. Translation: CSADGLAEGYEQYF.